These T cell receptor beta chains were read from a single sample in a study of shared clonotypes between healthy human individuals. Clones were read by immunoSEQ multiplex PCR, and TCRdb kept only the in-frame ones, dropping some. The sample consists of 470,000 or so clones, 70% to 80% of them appearing once. Sequencing was performed on PBMCs. The receptors originated from a woman in her 40s in good health. Some clones in this sample may be carry-over from other donors' samples. CDR3s include the opening cysteine and the closing phenylalanine or tryptophan. Each record gives: V gene, CDR3 length, clone size, J gene, D gene, CDR3 protein, CDR3 DNA. The D gene is left open where the match is weak. Clone sizes are given selectively: once, few, many, or a class where the clone is expanded.

>TRBV9|19|-|TRBJ2-1|TRBD2
CASSEVGGLAGNPYNEQFF
TGTGCCAGCAGCGAAGTGGGGGGACTAGCGGGAAACCCCTACAATGAGCAGTTCTTC
>TRBV15|18|-|TRBJ2-1|-
CATSTVPRGGGPYNEQFF
TGTGCCACCAGCACCGTCCCCCGAGGGGGAGGGCCTTACAATGAGCAGTTCTTC
>TRBV29-1|10|once|TRBJ1-2|-
CSVYDYGYTF
TGCAGCGTTTATGACTATGGCTACACCTTC
>TRBV11-2|14|-|TRBJ1-2|TRBD1
CASSLHRTGDGYTF
TGTGCCAGCAGCTTACACCGGACAGGGGACGGCTACACCTTC
>TRBV5-1|15|few|TRBJ1-5|-
CASSFAGTPNQPQHF
TGCGCCAGCAGCTTCGCCGGGACACCCAATCAGCCCCAGCATTTT
>TRBV13|18|-|TRBJ1-6|-
CASTLSSRWTAGNSPLHF
TGTGCCAGCACCTTAAGCTCCCGATGGACAGCGGGAAATTCACCCCTCCACTTT
>TRBV27|20|-|TRBJ2-1|TRBD2
CASSPLQGAGGFPLDNEQFF
TGTGCCAGCAGTCCCCTTCAGGGAGCGGGAGGCTTCCCCCTGGACAATGAGCAGTTCTTC
>TRBV30|15|-|TRBJ2-2|-
CAWSVWRDYTGELFF
TGTGCCTGGAGTGTTTGGCGGGACTACACCGGGGAGCTGTTTTTT
>TRBV28|16|-|TRBJ1-5|TRBD1
CASRLTGTVQNQPQHF
TGTGCCAGCAGGTTAACCGGGACAGTACAAAATCAGCCCCAGCATTTT
>TRBV11-1|18|-|TRBJ2-1|TRBD1
CASSSRARTGGLGNEQFF
TGTGCCAGCAGCTCCCGCGCCCGGACAGGGGGCCTAGGGAATGAGCAGTTCTTC
>TRBV4-1|15|few|TRBJ1-1|-
CASSQDNGARTEAFF
TGCGCCAGCAGCCAAGATAATGGGGCGCGCACTGAAGCTTTCTTT
>TRBV11-2|15|-|TRBJ2-7|TRBD1
CASSLGGTGPYEQYF
TGTGCCAGCAGCTTAGGGGGGACAGGGCCCTACGAGCAGTACTTC
>TRBV19|13|-|TRBJ1-2|TRBD1
CASRRQGLSGYTF
TGTGCCAGTAGGCGACAGGGGCTCAGTGGCTACACCTTC
>TRBV28|11|once|TRBJ2-1|-
CASNGLDEQFF
TGTGCCAGCAACGGTCTTGATGAGCAGTTCTTC
>TRBV18|15|-|TRBJ2-2|TRBD1
CASSRDRGVTGELFF
TGTGCCAGCTCACGGGACAGGGGAGTCACCGGGGAGCTGTTTTTT
>TRBV7-6|14|-|TRBJ1-4|-
CASSSMQGGGKLFF
TGTGCCAGCAGCTCGATGCAGGGAGGGGGAAAACTGTTTTTT
>TRBV19|12|-|TRBJ2-2|-
CASRGNTGELFF
TGTGCCAGTAGGGGGAACACCGGGGAGCTGTTTTTT
>TRBV10-3|15|-|TRBJ1-4|TRBD1
CAISESTGANEKLFF
TGTGCCATCAGTGAGTCTACAGGGGCTAATGAAAAACTGTTTTTT
>TRBV14|13|few|TRBJ2-7|-
CASSQGLPLEQYF
TGTGCCAGCAGCCAAGGTTTGCCTTTAGAGCAGTACTTC
>TRBV6-6|14|-|TRBJ2-1|TRBD2
CASSYPTSGNEQFF
TGTGCCAGCAGTTACCCCACTAGCGGTAATGAGCAGTTCTTC
>TRBV7-8|14|once|TRBJ1-2|-
CASSPGRTNYGYTF
TGTGCCAGCAGCCCCGGACGAACTAACTATGGCTACACCTTC
>TRBV18|15|-|TRBJ1-4|-
CASSPLYATNEKLFF
TGTGCCAGCTCACCACTTTACGCAACTAATGAAAAACTGTTTTTT
>TRBV7-9|16|once|TRBJ2-3|TRBD2
CASSYPLAGDTDTQYF
TGTGCCAGCAGCTACCCTCTAGCGGGAGACACAGATACGCAGTATTTT
>TRBV5-6|15|-|TRBJ1-6|-
CASSSGGGYNSPLHF
TGTGCCAGCAGCTCCGGAGGAGGATATAATTCACCCCTCCACTTT
>TRBV9|14|-|TRBJ2-3|TRBD2
CASKRTSGSDTQYF
TGTGCCAGTAAAAGGACTAGCGGGAGTGATACGCAGTATTTT
>TRBV30|10|-|TRBJ1-2|-
CAWSLRASTF
TGTGCCTGGAGCTTAAGAGCCTCCACCTTC
>TRBV6-4|14|few|TRBJ2-3|-
CASSDGRDTDTQYF
TGTGCCAGCAGTGATGGGCGGGACACAGATACGCAGTATTTT
>TRBV5-1|14|few|TRBJ1-1|-
CASSRGTEGTEAFF
TGCGCCAGCAGCCGTGGGACGGAAGGCACTGAAGCTTTCTTT
>TRBV19|14|-|TRBJ1-2|TRBD1
CASRSGTAKLSYTF
TGTGCCAGTAGGTCCGGGACAGCCAAATTAAGCTACACCTTC
>TRBV4-2|15|-|TRBJ1-1|-
CASSQDRAGRDEAFF
TGTGCCAGCAGCCAAGATAGGGCAGGGCGGGATGAAGCTTTCTTT
>TRBV9|14|few|TRBJ2-7|TRBD2
CASSVSGGDYEQYF
TGTGCCAGCAGCGTGAGCGGGGGGGACTACGAGCAGTACTTC
>TRBV28|17|-|TRBJ2-1|-
CASSLVVAVYTYNEQFF
TGTGCCAGCAGTTTAGTAGTAGCGGTCTATACCTACAATGAGCAGTTCTTC
>TRBV28|16|many|TRBJ2-3|-
CASSFTGSISTDTQYF
TGTGCCAGCAGTTTTACAGGGAGCATTAGCACAGATACGCAGTATTTT
>TRBV30|13|-|TRBJ1-1|-
CAWSEGLNTEAFF
TGTGCCTGGAGTGAAGGACTGAACACTGAAGCTTTCTTT
>TRBV29-1|12|once|TRBJ1-1|TRBD1
CSVEAIQGKAFF
TGCAGCGTTGAAGCCATACAGGGGAAAGCTTTCTTT
>TRBV5-1|13|many|TRBJ2-5|TRBD2
CASSSGTIQTQYF
TGCGCCAGCAGCTCCGGGACTATACAGACCCAGTACTTC
>TRBV18|14|few|TRBJ1-4|-
CASSSLQGSEKLFF
TGTGCCAGCTCATCATTACAGGGAAGCGAAAAACTGTTTTTT
>TRBV5-4|13|-|TRBJ2-7|-
CASSLLAGYEQYF
TGTGCCAGCAGCTTGCTGGCGGGGTACGAGCAGTACTTC
>TRBV6-4|13|many|TRBJ2-2|-
CASSDSDTGELFF
TGTGCCAGCAGTGACTCTGACACCGGGGAGCTGTTTTTT
>TRBV5-6|13|-|TRBJ2-7|-
CASSLGRHYEQYF
TGTGCCAGCAGCTTGGGTAGACACTACGAGCAGTACTTC
>TRBV23-1|14|few|TRBJ1-1|TRBD1
CASSQSRGLAEAFF
TGCGCCAGCAGTCAATCGAGGGGGCTGGCTGAAGCTTTCTTT
>TRBV4-1|16|-|TRBJ1-4|-
CASSHLSLPTNEKLFF
TGCGCCAGCAGCCATTTAAGCCTACCAACTAATGAAAAACTGTTTTTT
>TRBV7-9|15|-|TRBJ2-1|-
CAGSLVPEAYNEQFF
TGTGCCGGCAGCTTAGTTCCGGAGGCCTACAATGAGCAGTTCTTC
>TRBV2|20|-|TRBJ2-3|TRBD1
CASRPLGTGGPSTRTDTQYF
TGTGCCAGCAGACCCTTAGGGACAGGGGGCCCCTCCACTCGCACAGATACGCAGTATTTT
>TRBV6-1|15|-|TRBJ2-3|-
CASSERQGGTDTQYF
TGTGCCAGCAGTGAAAGGCAGGGCGGGACAGATACGCAGTATTTT
>TRBV5-4|14|-|TRBJ2-3|-
CASSLAGIGDTQYF
TGTGCCAGCAGCTTGGCCGGGATTGGAGATACGCAGTATTTT
>TRBV27|19|-|TRBJ2-3|TRBD2
CASSTTRTSGRWGTDTQYF
TGTGCCAGCAGTACCACCAGGACTAGCGGGAGGTGGGGCACAGATACGCAGTATTTT
>TRBV5-1|12|-|TRBJ2-5|-
CASSLVRETQYF
TGCGCCAGCAGCTTGGTGCGGGAGACCCAGTACTTC
>TRBV21-1|15|once|TRBJ2-5|-
CASNTAGEGLETQYF
TGTGCCAGCAACACAGCGGGAGAAGGCTTAGAGACCCAGTACTTC
>TRBV21-1|20|few|TRBJ2-4|-
CASSLPPLGTSGRSKNIQYF
TGTGCCAGCAGTTTACCCCCTCTAGGCACTAGCGGGAGATCCAAAAACATTCAGTACTTC
>TRBV19|16|-|TRBJ2-7|-
CASSRPGADKTYEQYF
TGTGCCAGTAGTAGACCCGGGGCCGACAAGACCTACGAGCAGTACTTC
>TRBV18|12|-|TRBJ2-7|TRBD1
CASSLDRVEQYF
TGTGCCAGCTCACTCGACAGGGTCGAGCAGTACTTC
>TRBV5-4|15|-|TRBJ2-1|TRBD1
CASSQDRGWYNEQFF
TGTGCCAGCAGCCAAGACAGGGGATGGTACAATGAGCAGTTCTTC